This entry describes one T cell receptor beta chain. Trimming pared 0 bases from V and 8 bases from J, leaving 13 bases between. This CDR3 has 14 residues. Germline CDR1 is LGHNA and CDR2 is YNFKEQ. This sample is drawn from a study of blood T cell repertoires in COVID-19. Here immunoSEQ multiplex PCR was the method, and the copy in TCRdb shows in-frame clones only, minus some. The sample contains 100,000 to 150,000 clones, 80% to 85% of which appear only once. This chain connects TRBV4-2 to TRBJ1-2, with D unclear. Sequencing was carried out using peripheral blood. This sequence was found in a woman aged 45-65 years with acute or convalescent COVID-19. The CDR3, as DNA: TGTGCCAGCAGCCAAGAAGGGAGTCGGCGCGGCTACACCTTC. This codes for CASSQEGSRRGYTF.